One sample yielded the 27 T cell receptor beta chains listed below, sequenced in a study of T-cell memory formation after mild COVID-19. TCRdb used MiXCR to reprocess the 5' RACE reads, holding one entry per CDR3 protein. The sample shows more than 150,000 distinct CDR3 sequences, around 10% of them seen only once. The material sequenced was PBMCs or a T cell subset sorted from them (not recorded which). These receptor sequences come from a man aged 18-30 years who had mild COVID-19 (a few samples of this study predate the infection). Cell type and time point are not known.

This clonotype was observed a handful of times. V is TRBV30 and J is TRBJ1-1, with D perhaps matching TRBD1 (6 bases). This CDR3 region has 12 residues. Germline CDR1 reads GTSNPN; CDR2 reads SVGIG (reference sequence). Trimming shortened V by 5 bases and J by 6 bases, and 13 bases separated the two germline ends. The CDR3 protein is CAWGTGSPEAFF. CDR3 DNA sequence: TGTGCCTGGGGCACAGGGAGCCCTGAAGCTTTCTTT.

DNA of the CDR3: TGCAGTGCTAGATCCCGGGGGGCCGGCTACAATGAGCAGTTCTTC. Translation gives CSARSRGAGYNEQFF. This chain uses TRBV20-1 with TRBJ2-1, with D perhaps matching TRBD2 (7 bases). With 2 bases removed from V and 3 bases from J, the gap between germline ends came to 14 bases. The germline V gene encodes CDR1 DFQATT and CDR2 SNEGSKA (reference sequence). The CDR3 has 15 residues.

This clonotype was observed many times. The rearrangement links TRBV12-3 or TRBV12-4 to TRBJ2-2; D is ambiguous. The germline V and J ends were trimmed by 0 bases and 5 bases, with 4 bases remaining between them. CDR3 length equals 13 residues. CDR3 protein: CASSLAGTGELFF. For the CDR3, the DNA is TGTGCCAGCAGTTTAGCCGGGACCGGGGAGCTGTTTTTT.

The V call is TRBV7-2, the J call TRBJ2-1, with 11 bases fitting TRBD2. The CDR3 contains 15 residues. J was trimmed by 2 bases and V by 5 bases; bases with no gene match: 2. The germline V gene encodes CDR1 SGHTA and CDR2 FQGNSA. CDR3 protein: CASSLSGGAYNEQFF. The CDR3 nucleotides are TGTGCCAGCAGCCTTAGCGGGGGGGCCTACAATGAGCAGTTCTTC. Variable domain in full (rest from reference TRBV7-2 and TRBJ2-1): GAGVSQSPSNKVTEKGKDVELRCDPISGHTALYWYRQSLGQGLEFLIYFQGNSAPDKSGLPSDRFSAERTGGSVSTLTIQRTQQEDSAVYLCASSLSGGAYNEQFFGPGTRLTVL.

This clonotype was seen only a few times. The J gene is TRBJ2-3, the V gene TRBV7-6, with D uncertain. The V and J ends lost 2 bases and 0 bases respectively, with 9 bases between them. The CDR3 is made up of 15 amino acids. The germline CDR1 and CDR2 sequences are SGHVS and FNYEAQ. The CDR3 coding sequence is TGTGCCAGCAGCTTACGGCAAGACAGCACAGATACGCAGTATTTT. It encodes CASSLRQDSTDTQYF. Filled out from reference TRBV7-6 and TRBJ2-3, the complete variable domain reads GAGVSQSPRYKVTKRGQDVALRCDPISGHVSLYWYRQALGQGPEFLTYFNYEAQQDKSGLPNDRFSAERPEGSISTLTIQRTEQRDSAMYRCASSLRQDSTDTQYFGPGTRLTVL.

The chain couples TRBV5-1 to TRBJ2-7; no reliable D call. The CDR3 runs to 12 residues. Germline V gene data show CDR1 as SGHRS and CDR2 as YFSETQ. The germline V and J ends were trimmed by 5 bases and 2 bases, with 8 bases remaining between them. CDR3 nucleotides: TGCGCCAGCAGTCAGACGACCTACGAGCAGTACTTC. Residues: CASSQTTYEQYF.

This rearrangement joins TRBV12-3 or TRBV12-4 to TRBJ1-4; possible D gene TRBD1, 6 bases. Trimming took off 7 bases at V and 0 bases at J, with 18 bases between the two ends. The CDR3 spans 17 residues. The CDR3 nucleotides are TGTGCCAGCACCTCCGGGGGCTCCGGCGCAACTAATGAAAAACTGTTTTTT. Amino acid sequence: CASTSGGSGATNEKLFF.

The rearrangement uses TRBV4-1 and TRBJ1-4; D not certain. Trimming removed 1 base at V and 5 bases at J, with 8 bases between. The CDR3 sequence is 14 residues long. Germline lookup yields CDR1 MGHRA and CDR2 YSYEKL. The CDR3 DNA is TGCGCCAGCAGCCAAGCGGGGATGAATGAAAAACTGTTTTTT. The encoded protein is CASSQAGMNEKLFF.

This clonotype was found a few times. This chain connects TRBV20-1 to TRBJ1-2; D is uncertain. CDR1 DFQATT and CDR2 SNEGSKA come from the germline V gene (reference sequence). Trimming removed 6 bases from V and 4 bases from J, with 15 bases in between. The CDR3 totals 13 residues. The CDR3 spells CSARRWSVYGYTF. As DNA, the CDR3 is TGCAGTGCCAGAAGATGGTCAGTCTATGGCTACACCTTC.

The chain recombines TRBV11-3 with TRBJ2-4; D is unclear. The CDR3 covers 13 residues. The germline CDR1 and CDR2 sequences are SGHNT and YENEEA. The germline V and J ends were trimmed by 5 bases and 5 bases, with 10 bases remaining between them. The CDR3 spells CASSLDRENIQYF. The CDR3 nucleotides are TGTGCCAGCAGCCTGGACCGAGAAAACATTCAGTACTTC.

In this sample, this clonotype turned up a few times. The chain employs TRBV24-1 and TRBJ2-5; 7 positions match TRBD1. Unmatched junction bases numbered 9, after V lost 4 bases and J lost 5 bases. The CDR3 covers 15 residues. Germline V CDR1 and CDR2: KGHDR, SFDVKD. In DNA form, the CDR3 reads TGTGCCACCAGTGAAGGGGGCAGGGCGGTTGAGACCCAGTACTTC. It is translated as CATSEGGRAVETQYF.

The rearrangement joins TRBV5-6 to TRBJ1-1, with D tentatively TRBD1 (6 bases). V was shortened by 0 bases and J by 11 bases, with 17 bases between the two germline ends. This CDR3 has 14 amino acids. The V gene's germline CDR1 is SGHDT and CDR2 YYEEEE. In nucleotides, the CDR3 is TGTGCCAGCAGCTTGGGTAGGGGGTCAGGACGGGCTTTCTTT. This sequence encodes CASSLGRGSGRAFF.

The CDR3 DNA is TGTGCCAGCCTCCCATCTAAGGGGGCTGGGGAAAAACTGTTTTTT. Its translation is CASLPSKGAGEKLFF. The rearrangement links TRBV28 to TRBJ1-4; TRBD1 matches 7 bases. The CDR3 loop spans 15 amino acids. Germline values: CDR1 MDHEN, CDR2 SYDVKM. Losses at the gene ends were 8 bases for V and 8 bases for J; bases not matched to a gene: 14.

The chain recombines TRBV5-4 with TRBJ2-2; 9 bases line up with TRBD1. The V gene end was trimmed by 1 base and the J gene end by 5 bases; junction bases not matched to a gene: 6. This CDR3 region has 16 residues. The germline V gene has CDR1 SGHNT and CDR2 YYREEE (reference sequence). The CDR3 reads CASSLPTGGRTGELFF. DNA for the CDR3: TGTGCCAGCAGCTTGCCTACAGGGGGCCGAACCGGGGAGCTGTTTTTT. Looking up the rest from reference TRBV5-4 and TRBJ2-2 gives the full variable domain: ETGVTQSPTHLIKTRGQQVTLRCSSQSGHNTVSWYQQALGQGPQFIFQYYREEENGRGNFPPRFSGLQFPNYSSELNVNALELDDSALYLCASSLPTGGRTGELFFGEGSRLTVL.

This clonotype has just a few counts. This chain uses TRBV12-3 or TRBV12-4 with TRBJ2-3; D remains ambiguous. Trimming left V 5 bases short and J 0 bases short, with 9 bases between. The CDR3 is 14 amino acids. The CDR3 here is CASSIQRSTDTQYF. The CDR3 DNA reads TGTGCCAGCAGTATACAGAGAAGCACAGATACGCAGTATTTT.

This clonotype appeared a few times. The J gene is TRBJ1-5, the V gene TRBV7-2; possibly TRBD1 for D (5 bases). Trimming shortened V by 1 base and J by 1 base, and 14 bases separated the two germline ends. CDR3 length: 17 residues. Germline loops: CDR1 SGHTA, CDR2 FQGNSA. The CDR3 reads CASSLVSGALSNQPQHF. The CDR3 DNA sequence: TGTGCCAGCAGCTTAGTTTCTGGGGCGCTGAGCAATCAGCCCCAGCATTTT.

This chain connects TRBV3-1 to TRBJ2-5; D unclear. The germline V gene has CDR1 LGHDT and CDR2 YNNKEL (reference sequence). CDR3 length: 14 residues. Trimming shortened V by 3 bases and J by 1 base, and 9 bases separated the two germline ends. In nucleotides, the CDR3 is TGTGCCAGCAGCCAGAGCGAGGCCCAAGAGACCCAGTACTTC. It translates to CASSQSEAQETQYF.

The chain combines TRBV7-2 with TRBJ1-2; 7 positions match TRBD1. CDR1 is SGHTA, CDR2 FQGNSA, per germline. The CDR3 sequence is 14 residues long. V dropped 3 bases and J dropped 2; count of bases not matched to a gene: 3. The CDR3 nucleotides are TGTGCCAGCAGCTTGGGGGGACAGAACTATGGCTACACCTTC. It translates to CASSLGGQNYGYTF.

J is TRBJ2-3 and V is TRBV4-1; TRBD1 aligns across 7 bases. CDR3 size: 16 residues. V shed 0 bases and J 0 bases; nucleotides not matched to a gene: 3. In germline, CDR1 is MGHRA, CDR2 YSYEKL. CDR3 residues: CASSQDYRGSTDTQYF. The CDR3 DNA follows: TGCGCCAGCAGCCAAGATTACAGGGGAAGCACAGATACGCAGTATTTT.

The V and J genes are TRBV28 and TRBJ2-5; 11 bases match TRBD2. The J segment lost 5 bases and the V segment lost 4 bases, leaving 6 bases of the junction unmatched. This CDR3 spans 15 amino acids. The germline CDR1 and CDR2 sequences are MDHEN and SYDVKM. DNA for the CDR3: TGTGCCAGCAGTTCGCGACTAGCGGGGATGGAGACCCAGTACTTC. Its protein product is CASSSRLAGMETQYF.

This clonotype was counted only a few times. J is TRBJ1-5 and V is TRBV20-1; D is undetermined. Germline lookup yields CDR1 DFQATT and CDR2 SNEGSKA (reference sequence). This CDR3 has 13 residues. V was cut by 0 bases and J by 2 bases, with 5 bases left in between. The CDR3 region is CSAREIGNQPQHF. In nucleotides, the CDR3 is TGCAGTGCTAGAGAGATCGGCAATCAGCCCCAGCATTTT.

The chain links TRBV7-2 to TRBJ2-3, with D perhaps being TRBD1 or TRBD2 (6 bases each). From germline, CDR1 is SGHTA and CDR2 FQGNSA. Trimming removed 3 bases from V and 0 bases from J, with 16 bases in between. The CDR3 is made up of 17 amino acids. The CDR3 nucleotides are TGTGCCAGCAGCTTGGTCGGGTGGGGGGCTAGCACAGATACGCAGTATTTT. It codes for CASSLVGWGASTDTQYF.

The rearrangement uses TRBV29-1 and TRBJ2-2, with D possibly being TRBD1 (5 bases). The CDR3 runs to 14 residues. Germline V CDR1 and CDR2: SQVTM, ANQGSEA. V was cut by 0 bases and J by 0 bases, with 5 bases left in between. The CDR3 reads CSVEDRANTGELFF. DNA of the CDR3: TGCAGCGTTGAAGACAGGGCGAACACCGGGGAGCTGTTTTTT.

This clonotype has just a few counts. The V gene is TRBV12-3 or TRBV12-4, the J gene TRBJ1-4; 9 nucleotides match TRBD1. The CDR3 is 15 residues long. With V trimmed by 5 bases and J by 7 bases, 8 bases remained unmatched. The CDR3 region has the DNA TGTGCCAGCAGTGCCCGGACAGGGGCAAGTGAAAAACTGTTTTTT. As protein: CASSARTGASEKLFF.

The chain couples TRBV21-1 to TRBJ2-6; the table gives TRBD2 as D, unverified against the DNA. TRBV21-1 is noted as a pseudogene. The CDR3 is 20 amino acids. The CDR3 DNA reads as TGTGCCAGCAGCGCTTACCTCCCCGCGCTGTACCGCTCTGGGGCCAACGTCCTGACTTTC. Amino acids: CASSAYLPALYRSGANVLTF.

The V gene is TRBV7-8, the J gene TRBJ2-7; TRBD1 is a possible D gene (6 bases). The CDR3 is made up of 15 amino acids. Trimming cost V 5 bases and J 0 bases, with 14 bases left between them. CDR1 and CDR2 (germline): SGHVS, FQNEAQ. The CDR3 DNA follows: TGTGCCAGCAGCGGCGGACAGCTTAGCTCCTACGAGCAGTACTTC. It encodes CASSGGQLSSYEQYF.

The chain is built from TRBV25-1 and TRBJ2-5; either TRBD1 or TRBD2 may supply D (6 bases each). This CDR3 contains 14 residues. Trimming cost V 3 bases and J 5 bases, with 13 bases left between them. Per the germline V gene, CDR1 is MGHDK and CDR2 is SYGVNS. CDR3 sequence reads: CASSDGGPGETQYF. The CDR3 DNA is TGTGCCAGCAGTGATGGGGGGCCAGGGGAGACCCAGTACTTC.